The source of this T cell receptor beta chain is a study of T cells in Graves' hyperthyroidism and ophthalmopathy. Study information: Peripheral blood was secured at the point of initial diagnosis, before any treatment. Regarding the study as a whole: For ophthalmopathy, model prediction preceded onset by a median roughly 6.5 months. Blood also carried most thyroid clonotypes expanded above 0.001.

V shed 4 bases and J shed 7 bases, with 10 bases lying between them. Germline assignment: CDR1 LGHDT and CDR2 YNNKEL (reference sequence). CDR3 length: 13 amino acids. The table lists this clonotype with a few counts. No antigen is known for it. PBMCs were derived from 7.5 to 10 ml fresh peripheral blood. RNA transcripts provided the source from which TCR beta CDR3 regions were amplified. The study used the HTBI primer set for a first-round RT-PCR of the TCR CDR3. TCRdb re-called the multiplex PCR reads through MiXCR, storing one row per CDR3 protein. The sample contains roughly 580,000 distinct CDR3 sequences, more than 11% of which appear only once.

This chain joins TRBV3-1 and TRBJ1-4; weak D call: TRBD1 (5 bases). The specimen was blood. This TCR derives from a woman in her thirties with Graves' hyperthyroidism that later progressed to Graves' ophthalmopathy. CDR3 loop: CASSPRDGEKLFF. The DNA of the CDR3 is TGTGCCAGCAGCCCCAGGGATGGTGAAAAACTGTTTTTT.